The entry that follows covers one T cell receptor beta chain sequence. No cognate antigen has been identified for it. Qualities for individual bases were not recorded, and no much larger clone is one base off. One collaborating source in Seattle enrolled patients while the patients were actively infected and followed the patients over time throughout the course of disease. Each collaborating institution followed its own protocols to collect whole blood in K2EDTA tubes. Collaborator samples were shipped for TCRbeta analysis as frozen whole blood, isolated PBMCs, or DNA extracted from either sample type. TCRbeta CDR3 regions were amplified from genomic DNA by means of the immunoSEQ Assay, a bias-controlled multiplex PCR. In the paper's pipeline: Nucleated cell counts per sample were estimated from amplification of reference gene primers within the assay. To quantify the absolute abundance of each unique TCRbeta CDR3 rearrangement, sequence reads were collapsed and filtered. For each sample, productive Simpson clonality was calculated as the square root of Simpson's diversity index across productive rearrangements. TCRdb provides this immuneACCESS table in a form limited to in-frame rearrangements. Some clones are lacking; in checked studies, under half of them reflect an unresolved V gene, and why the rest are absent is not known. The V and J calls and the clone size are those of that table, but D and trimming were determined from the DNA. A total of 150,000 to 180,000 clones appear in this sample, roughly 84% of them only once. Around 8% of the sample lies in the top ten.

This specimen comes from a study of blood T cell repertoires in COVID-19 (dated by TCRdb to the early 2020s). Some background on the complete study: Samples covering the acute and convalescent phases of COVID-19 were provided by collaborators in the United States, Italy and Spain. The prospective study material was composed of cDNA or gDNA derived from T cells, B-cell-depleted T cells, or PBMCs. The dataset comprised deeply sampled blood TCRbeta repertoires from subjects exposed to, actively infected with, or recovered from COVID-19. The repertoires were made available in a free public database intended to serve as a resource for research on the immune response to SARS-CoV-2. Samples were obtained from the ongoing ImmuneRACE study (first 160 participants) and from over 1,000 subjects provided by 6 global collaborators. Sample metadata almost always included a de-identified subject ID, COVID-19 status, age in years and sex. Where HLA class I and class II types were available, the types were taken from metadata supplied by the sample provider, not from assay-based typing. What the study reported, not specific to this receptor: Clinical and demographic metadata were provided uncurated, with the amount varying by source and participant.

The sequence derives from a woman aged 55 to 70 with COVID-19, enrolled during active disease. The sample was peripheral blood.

The DNA reads TGTGCCAGTAGTCGACAGGGGACGACTGAAGCTTTCTTT. Its protein reads: CASSRQGTTEAFF. The receptor chain draws on TRBV19 and TRBJ1-1, with TRBD1 matching 8 junction bases. From its cysteine to its phenylalanine, the CDR3 spans 13 amino acids. Solely the CDR3 DNA is kept, with 39 bases framed from the first base. Trimming accounts for 5 bases at V and 5 bases at J, while the number of junction bases matched to no gene is 4. The germline V gene (reference sequence) specifies LNHDA as CDR1 and SQIVND as CDR2.